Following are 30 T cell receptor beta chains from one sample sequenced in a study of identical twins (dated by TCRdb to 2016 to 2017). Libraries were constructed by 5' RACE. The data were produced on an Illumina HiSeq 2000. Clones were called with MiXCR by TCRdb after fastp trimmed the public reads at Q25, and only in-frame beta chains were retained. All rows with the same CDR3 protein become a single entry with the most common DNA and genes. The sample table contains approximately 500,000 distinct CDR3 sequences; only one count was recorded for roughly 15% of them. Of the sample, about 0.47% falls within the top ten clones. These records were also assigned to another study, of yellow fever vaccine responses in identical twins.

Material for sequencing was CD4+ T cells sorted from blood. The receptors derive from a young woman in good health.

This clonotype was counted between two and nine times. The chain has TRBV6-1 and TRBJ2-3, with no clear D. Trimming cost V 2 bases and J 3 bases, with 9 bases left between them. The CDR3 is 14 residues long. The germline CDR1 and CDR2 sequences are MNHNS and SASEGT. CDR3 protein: CASSESDVTDTQYF. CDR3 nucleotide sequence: TGTGCCAGCAGTGAAAGTGATGTAACAGATACGCAGTATTTT.

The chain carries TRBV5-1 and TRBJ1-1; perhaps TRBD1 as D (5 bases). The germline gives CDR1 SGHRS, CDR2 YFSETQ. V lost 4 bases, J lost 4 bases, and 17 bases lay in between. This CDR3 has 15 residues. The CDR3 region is CASSPRDGGGTEAFF. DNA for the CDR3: TGCGCCAGCAGCCCTAGGGACGGCGGGGGCACTGAAGCTTTCTTT.

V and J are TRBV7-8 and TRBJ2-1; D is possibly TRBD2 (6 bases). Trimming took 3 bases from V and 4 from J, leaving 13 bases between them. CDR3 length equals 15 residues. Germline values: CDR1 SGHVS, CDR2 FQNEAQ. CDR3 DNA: TGTGCCAGCAGCTTTTGGCGGGGCGGTTACAATGAGCAGTTCTTC. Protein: CASSFWRGGYNEQFF.

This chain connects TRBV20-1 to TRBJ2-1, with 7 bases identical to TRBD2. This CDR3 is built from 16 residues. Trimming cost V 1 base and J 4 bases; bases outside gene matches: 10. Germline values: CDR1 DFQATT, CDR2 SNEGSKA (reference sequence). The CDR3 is CSARVLGLAAYNEQFF. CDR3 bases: TGCAGTGCTAGAGTCCTAGGGCTAGCGGCTTACAATGAGCAGTTCTTC.

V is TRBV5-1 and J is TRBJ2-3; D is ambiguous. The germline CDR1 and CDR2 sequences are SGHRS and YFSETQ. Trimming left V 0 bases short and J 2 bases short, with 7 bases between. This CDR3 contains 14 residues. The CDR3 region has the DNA TGCGCCAGCAGCTTGGAAAGGACCACAGATACGCAGTATTTT. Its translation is CASSLERTTDTQYF.

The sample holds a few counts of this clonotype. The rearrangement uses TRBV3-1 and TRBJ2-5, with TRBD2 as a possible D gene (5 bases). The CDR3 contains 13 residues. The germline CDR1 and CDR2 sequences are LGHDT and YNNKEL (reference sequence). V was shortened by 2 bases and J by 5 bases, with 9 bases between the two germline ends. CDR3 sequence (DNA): TGTGCCAGCAGCCAATCGGGAAGCGAGACCCAGTACTTC. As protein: CASSQSGSETQYF.

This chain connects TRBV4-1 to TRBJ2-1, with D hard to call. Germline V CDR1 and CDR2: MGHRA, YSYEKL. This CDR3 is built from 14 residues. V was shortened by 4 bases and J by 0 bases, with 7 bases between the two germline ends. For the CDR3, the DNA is TGCGCCAGCAGCCGGGCTGGCTCCTACAATGAGCAGTTCTTC. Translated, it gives CASSRAGSYNEQFF.

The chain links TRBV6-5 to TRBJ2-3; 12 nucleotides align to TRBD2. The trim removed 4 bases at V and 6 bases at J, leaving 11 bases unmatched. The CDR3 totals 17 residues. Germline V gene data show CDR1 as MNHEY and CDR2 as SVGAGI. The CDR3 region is CASSSISSGRAGDTQYF. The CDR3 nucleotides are TGTGCCAGCAGTTCCATTTCTAGCGGGAGGGCCGGGGATACGCAGTATTTT.

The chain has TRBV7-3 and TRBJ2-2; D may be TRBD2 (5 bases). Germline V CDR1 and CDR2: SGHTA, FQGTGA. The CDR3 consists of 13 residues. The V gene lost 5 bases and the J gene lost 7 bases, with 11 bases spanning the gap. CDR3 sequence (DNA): TGTGCCAGCAGCCTTGAGAGGGACGGGGAGCTGTTTTTT. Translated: CASSLERDGELFF.

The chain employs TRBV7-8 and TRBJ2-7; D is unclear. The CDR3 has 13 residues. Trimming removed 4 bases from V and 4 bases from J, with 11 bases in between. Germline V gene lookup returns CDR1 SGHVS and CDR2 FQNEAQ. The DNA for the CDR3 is TGTGCCAGCAGCTCAAGGGTTTCGTACGAGCAGTACGTC. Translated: CASSSRVSYEQYV.

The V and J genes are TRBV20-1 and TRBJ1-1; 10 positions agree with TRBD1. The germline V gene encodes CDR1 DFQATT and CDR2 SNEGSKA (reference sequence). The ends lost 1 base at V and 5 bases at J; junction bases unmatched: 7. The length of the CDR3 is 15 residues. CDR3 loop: CSARALGQGVTEAFF. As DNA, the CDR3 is TGCAGTGCTAGAGCGCTTGGACAGGGGGTTACTGAAGCTTTCTTT.

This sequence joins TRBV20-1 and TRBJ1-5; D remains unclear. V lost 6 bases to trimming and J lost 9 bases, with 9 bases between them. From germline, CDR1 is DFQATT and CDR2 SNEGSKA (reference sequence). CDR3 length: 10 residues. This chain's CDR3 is CSAGEVPQHF. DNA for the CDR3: TGCAGTGCAGGAGAGGTGCCCCAGCATTTT.

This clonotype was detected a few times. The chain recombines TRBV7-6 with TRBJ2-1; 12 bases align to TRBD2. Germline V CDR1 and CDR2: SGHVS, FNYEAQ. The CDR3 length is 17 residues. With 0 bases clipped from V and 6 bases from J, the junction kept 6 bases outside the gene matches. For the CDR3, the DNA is TGTGCCAGCAGCTTAGCCATGACTAGCGGGGGTCGCAATGAGCAGTTCTTC. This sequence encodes CASSLAMTSGGRNEQFF.

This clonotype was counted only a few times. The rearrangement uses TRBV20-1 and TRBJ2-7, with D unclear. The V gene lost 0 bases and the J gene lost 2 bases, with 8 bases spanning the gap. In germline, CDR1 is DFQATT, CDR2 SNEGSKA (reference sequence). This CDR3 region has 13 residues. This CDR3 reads CSAREVLTYEQYV. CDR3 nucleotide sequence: TGCAGTGCTAGAGAGGTCCTAACCTACGAGCAGTACGTC.

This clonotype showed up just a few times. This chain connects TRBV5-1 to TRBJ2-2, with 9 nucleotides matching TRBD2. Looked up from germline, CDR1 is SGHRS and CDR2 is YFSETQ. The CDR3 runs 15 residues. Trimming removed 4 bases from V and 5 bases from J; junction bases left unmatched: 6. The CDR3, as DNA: TGCGCCAGCAGCGCCAGTCTAGCGGGAACCGGGGAGCTGTTTTTT. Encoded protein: CASSASLAGTGELFF.

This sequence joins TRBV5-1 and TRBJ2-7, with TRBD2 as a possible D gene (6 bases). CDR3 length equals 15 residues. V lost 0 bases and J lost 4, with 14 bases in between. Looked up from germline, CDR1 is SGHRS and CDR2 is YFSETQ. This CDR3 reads CASSLEGGGKYEQYF. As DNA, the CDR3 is TGCGCCAGCAGCTTGGAGGGAGGAGGCAAATACGAGCAGTACTTC.

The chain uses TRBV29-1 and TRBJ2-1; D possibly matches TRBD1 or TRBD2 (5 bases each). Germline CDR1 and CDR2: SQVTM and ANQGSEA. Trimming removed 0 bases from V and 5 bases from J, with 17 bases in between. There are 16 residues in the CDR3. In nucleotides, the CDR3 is TGCAGCGTTGAAGATCTTGGGGGATTTAATAACAATGAGCAGTTCTTC. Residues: CSVEDLGGFNNNEQFF.

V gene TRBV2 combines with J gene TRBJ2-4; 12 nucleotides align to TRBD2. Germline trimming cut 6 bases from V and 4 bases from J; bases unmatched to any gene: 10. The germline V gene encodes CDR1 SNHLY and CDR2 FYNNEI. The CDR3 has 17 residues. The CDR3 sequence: CASRQTFLAGGKNIQYF. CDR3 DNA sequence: TGTGCCAGCAGACAGACGTTTCTAGCGGGGGGGAAAAACATTCAGTACTTC.

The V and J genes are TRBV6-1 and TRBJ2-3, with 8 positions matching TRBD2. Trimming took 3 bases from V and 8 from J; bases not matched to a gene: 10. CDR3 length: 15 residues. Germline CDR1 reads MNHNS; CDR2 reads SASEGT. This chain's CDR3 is CASSDPGLVRGTQYF. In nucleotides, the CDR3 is TGTGCCAGCAGTGATCCGGGACTAGTGAGGGGTACGCAGTATTTT.

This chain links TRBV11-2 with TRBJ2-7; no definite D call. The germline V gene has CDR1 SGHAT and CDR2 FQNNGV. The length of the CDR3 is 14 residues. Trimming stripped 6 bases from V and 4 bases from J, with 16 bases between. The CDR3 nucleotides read TGTGCCAGCAGTTTGGGTGTCGTGCAGTACGAGCAGTACTTC. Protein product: CASSLGVVQYEQYF.

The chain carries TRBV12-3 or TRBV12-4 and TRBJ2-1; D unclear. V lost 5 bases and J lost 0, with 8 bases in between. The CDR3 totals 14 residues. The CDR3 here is CASSVRSSYNEQFF. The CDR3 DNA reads TGTGCCAGCAGTGTCAGAAGCTCCTACAATGAGCAGTTCTTC.

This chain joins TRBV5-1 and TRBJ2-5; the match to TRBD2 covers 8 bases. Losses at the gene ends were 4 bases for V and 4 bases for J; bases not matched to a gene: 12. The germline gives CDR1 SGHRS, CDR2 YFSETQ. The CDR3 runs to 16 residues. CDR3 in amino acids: CASSLVGKRGTETQYF. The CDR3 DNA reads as TGCGCCAGCAGCCTGGTGGGTAAGCGGGGGACAGAGACCCAGTACTTC.

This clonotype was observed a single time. The chain's CDR3 is CSAAWDRTSGGAVTQYF. DNA of the CDR3: TGCAGTGCTGCATGGGACCGGACTAGCGGGGGGGCCGTGACCCAGTACTTC. The rearrangement links TRBV20-1 to TRBJ2-5; TRBD2 agrees at 15 bases. V trimming: 5 bases; J trimming: 7 bases; junction bases outside the gene matches: 14. The CDR3 has 17 amino acids. Per the germline V gene, CDR1 is DFQATT and CDR2 is SNEGSKA (reference sequence).

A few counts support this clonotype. This chain's CDR3 is CASSLNGREAFF. DNA of the CDR3: TGTGCCAGCAGCCTAAACGGACGGGAAGCTTTCTTT. The V and J genes are TRBV7-2 and TRBJ1-1; D call uncertain. Trimming shortened V by 5 bases and J by 8 bases, and 12 bases separated the two germline ends. The CDR3 has 12 residues. The V gene's germline CDR1 is SGHTA and CDR2 FQGNSA. Drawing the rest from reference TRBV7-2 and TRBJ1-1, the complete variable domain is GAGVSQSPSNKVTEKGKDVELRCDPISGHTALYWYRQSLGQGLEFLIYFQGNSAPDKSGLPSDRFSAERTGGSVSTLTIQRTQQEDSAVYLCASSLNGREAFFGQGTRLTVV.

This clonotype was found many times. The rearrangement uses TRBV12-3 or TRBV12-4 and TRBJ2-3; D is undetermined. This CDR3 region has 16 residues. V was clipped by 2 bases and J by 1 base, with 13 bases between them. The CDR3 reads CASSLFPNPGTDTQYF. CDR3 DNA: TGTGCCAGCAGTTTATTTCCCAACCCAGGCACAGATACGCAGTATTTT.

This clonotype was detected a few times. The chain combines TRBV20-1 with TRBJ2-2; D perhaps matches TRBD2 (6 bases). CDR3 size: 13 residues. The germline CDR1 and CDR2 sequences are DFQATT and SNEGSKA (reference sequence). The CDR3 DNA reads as TGCAGCACGAGGGCGGGGAGCACCGGGGAGCTGTTTTTT. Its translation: CSTRAGSTGELFF.

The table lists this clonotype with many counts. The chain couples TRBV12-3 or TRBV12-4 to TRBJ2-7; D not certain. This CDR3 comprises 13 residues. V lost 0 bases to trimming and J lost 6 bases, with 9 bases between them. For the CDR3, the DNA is TGTGCCAGCAGTTTAGCTGAAAACAGCGAGCAGTACTTC. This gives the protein CASSLAENSEQYF.

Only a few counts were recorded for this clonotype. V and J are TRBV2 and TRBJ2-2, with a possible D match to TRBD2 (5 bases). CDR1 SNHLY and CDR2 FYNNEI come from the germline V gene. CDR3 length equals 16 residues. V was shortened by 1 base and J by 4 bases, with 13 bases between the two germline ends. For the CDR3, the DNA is TGTGCCAGCAGTGAAGTCTGGCTAGCCCTCACCGGGGAGCTGTTTTTT. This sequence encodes CASSEVWLALTGELFF. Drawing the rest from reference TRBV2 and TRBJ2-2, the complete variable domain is EPEVTQTPSHQVTQMGQEVILRCVPISNHLYFYWYRQILGQKVEFLVSFYNNEISEKSEIFDDQFSVERPDGSNFTLKIRSTKLEDSAMYFCASSEVWLALTGELFFGEGSRLTVL.

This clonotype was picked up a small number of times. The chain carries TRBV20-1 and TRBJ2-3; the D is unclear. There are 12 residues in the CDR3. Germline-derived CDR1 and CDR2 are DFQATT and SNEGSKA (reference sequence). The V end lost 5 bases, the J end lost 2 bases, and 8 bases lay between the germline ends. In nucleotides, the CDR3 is TGCAGTGCTGAGTCGAACACAGATACGCAGTATTTT. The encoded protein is CSAESNTDTQYF.

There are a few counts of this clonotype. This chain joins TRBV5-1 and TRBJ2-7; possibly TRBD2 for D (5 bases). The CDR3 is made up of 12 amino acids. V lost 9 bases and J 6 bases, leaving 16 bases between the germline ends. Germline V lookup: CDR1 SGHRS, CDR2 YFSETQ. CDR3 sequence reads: CATDPLGVEQYV. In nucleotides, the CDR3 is TGCGCCACCGATCCCCTCGGGGTCGAGCAGTACGTC.